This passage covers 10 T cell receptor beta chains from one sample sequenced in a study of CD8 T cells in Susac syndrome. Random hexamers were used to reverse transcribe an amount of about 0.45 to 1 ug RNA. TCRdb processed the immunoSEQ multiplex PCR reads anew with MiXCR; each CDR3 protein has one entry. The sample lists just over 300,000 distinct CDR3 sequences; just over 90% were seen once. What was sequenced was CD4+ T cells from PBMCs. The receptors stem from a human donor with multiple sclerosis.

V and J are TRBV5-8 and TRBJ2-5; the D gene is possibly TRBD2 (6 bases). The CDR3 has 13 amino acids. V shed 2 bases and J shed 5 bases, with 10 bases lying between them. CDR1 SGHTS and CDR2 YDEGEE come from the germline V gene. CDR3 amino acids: CASSLRSGETQYF. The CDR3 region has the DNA TGTGCCAGCAGCTTAAGGAGCGGGGAGACCCAGTACTTC.

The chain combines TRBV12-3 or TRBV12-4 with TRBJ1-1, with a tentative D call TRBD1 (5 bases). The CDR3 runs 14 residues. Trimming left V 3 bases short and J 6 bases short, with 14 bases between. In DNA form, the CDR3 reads TGTGCCAGCAGTTTGAGGGCAGGGTATGCTGAAGCTTTCTTT. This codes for CASSLRAGYAEAFF.

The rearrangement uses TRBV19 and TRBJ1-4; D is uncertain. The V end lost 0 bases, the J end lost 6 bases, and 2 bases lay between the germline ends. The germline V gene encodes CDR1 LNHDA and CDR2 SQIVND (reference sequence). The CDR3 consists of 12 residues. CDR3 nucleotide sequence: TGTGCCAGTAGTATAGATGATGAAAAACTGTTTTTT. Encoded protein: CASSIDDEKLFF. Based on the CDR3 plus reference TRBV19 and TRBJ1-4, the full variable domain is DGGITQSPKYLFRKEGQNVTLSCEQNLNHDAMYWYRQDPGQGLRLIYYSQIVNDFQKGDIAEGYSVSREKKESFPLTVTSAQKNPTAFYLCASSIDDEKLFFGSGTQLSVL.

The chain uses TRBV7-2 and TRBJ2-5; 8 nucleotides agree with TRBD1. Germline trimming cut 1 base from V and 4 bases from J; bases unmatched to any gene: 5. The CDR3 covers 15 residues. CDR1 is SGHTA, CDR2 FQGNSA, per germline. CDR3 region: CASSLEARGLETQYF. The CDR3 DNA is TGTGCCAGCAGCTTAGAGGCCAGGGGGCTAGAGACCCAGTACTTC.

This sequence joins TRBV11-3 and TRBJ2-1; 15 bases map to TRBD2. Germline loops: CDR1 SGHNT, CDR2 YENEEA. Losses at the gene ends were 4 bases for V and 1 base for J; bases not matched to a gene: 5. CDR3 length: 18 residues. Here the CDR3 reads CASSSPGTSGGSYNEQFF. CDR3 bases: TGTGCCAGCAGCTCTCCCGGGACTAGCGGGGGGTCCTACAATGAGCAGTTCTTC.

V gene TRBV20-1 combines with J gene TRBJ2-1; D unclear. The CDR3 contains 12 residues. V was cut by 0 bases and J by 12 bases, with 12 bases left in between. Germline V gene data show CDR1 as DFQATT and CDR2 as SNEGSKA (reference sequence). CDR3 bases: TGCAGTGCTAGAGATGACGGTATCGGGCAGTTCTTC. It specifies CSARDDGIGQFF.

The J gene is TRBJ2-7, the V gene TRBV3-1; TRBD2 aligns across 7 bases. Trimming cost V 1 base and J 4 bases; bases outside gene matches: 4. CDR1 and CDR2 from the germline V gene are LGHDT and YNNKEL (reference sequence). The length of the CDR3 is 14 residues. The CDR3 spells CASSQGYSGYEQYF. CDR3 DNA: TGTGCCAGCAGCCAAGGGTATAGCGGGTACGAGCAGTACTTC.

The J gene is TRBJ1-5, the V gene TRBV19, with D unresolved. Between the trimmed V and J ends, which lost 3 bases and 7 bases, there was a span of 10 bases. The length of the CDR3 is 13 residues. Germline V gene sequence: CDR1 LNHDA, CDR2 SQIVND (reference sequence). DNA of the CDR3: TGTGCCAGTAGTATTGAAACAAGGCAGCCCCAGCATTTT. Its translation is CASSIETRQPQHF.

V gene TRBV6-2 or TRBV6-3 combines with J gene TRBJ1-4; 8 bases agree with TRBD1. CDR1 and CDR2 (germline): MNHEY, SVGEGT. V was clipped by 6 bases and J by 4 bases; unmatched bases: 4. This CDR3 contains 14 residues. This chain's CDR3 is CASSAGQGNEKLFF. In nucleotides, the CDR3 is TGTGCCAGCAGCGCCGGACAGGGTAATGAAAAACTGTTTTTT.

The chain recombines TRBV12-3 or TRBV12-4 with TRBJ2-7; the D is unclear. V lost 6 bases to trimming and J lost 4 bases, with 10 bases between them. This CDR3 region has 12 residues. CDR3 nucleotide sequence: TGTGCCAGCAGGGCTGACCATTACGAGCAGTACTTC. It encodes CASRADHYEQYF.